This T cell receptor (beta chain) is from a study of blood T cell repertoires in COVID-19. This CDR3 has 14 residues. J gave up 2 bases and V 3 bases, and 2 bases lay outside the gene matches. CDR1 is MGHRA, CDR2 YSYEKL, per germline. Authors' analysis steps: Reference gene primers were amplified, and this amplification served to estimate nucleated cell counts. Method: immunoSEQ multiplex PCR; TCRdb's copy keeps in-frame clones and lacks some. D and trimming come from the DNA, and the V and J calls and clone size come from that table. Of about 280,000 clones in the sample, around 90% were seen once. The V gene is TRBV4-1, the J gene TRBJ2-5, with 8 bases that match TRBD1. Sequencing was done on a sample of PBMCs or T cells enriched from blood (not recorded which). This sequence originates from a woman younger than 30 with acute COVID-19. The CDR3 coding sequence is TGCGCCAGCAGCCAGAGGGACAGGCAAGAGACCCAGTACTTC. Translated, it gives CASSQRDRQETQYF.